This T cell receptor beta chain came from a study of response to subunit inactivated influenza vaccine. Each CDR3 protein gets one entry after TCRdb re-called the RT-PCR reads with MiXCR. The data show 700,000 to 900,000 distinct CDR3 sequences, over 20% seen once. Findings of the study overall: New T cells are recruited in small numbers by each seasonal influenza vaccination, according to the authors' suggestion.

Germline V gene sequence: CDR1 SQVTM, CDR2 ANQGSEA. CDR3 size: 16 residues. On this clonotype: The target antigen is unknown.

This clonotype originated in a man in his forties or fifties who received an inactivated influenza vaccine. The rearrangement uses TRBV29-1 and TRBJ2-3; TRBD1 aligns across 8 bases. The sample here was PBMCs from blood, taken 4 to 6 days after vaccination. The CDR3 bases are TGCAGTTCGAATCTATTAGGACAGGGTACGGAGGATACGCAGTATTTT. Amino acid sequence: CSSNLLGQGTEDTQYF.